This passage covers 10 T cell receptor beta chains from one sample sequenced in a study of T cells in Graves' hyperthyroidism and ophthalmopathy. It was RNA transcripts that yielded the amplified TCR beta CDR3 regions. A set of HTBI primers served as the primers for a first-round RT-PCR of the TCR CDR3. TCRdb processed the multiplex PCR reads anew with MiXCR; each CDR3 protein has one entry. The sample lists 300,000 to 450,000 distinct CDR3 sequences; about a sixth were seen once. The sample comprised blood. All receptors derive from a woman aged 30 to 39 with Graves' hyperthyroidism that later progressed to Graves' ophthalmopathy.

This clonotype was picked up many times. CDR3: CASSFLGPERVGYTF. CDR3 DNA: TGTGCCAGCAGTTTCCTCGGACCTGAAAGGGTTGGCTACACCTTC. J is TRBJ1-2 and V is TRBV27; D is uncertain. Germline V CDR1 and CDR2: MNHEY, SMNVEV (reference sequence). Trimming removed 3 bases from V and 7 bases from J, with 18 bases in between. This CDR3 region has 15 residues.

This clonotype was picked up many times. The chain has TRBV7-2 and TRBJ1-2, with 9 positions matching TRBD1. V lost 1 base to trimming and J lost 7 bases; unmatched junction nucleotides: 4. The germline V gene has CDR1 SGHTA and CDR2 FQGNSA. The CDR3 is made up of 14 amino acids. CDR3 nucleotides: TGTGCCAGCAGCTTAGGGGGACAGGGCGGTGGCTACACCTTC. Amino acid sequence: CASSLGGQGGGYTF.

This clonotype came up many times. The chain is built from TRBV28 and TRBJ2-7; perhaps TRBD1 as D (6 bases). CDR1 and CDR2 from the germline V gene are MDHEN and SYDVKM. V was shortened by 5 bases and J by 1 base, with 27 bases between the two germline ends. This CDR3 spans 19 amino acids. The CDR3 bases are TGTGCCAGCAGTCTCCCTCTCCTACCCTCAGGACAGCAGTCCTACGAGCAGTACTTC. It specifies CASSLPLLPSGQQSYEQYF.

This clonotype was observed at least ten times. V and J are TRBV2 and TRBJ1-3, with TRBD1 matching 8 bases. The CDR3 covers 17 residues. V lost 1 base and J lost 0; bases outside the gene matches: 5. Germline V gene data show CDR1 as SNHLY and CDR2 as FYNNEI. The CDR3 sequence: CASSEGTGTNSGNTIYF. The CDR3 DNA follows: TGTGCCAGCAGTGAAGGGACAGGGACAAACTCTGGAAACACCATATATTTT.

This clonotype was picked up a small number of times. Compared with germline, one end of the junction differs, possibly owing to a read error. This chain uses TRBV5-1 with TRBJ1-6; D unclear. Per the germline V gene, CDR1 is SGHRS and CDR2 is YFSETQ. This CDR3 spans 19 amino acids. The CDR3 DNA reads TGCGCCAGCAGCTTGGAGTCACCGGTGAAGGCTTATTATAATTCTCCCCTCCACTTT. Its protein product is CASSLESPVKAYYNSPLHF.

This clonotype occurred many times. CDR3 nucleotides: TGTGCCAGCAGTGGTACGGGACGGCGATACAATGAGCAGTTCTTC. This codes for CASSGTGRRYNEQFF. The chain employs TRBV2 and TRBJ2-1; D tentatively fits TRBD1 or TRBD2 (5 bases each). The V end was cut by 4 bases, the J end by 4 bases, with 14 bases between. CDR1 is SNHLY and CDR2 is FYNNEI in the germline V gene. The CDR3 length is 15 residues.

This clonotype has a count of ten or more. The V call is TRBV19, the J call TRBJ1-1; 8 bases are shared with TRBD1. The V gene's germline CDR1 is LNHDA and CDR2 SQIVND (reference sequence). The V segment lost 0 bases and the J segment 1 base; nucleotides outside the gene matches: 13. CDR3 size: 19 residues. The CDR3 sequence is CASSIDRSTGAIRNTEAFF. For the CDR3, the DNA is TGTGCCAGTAGTATAGATCGTTCGACAGGGGCCATTCGGAACACTGAAGCTTTCTTT.

This clonotype occurred many times. The chain recombines TRBV28 with TRBJ2-7; D is unclear. CDR1 and CDR2 (germline): MDHEN, SYDVKM. V was trimmed by 4 bases and J by 7 bases, leaving 2 bases between them. The CDR3 is 9 amino acids. In DNA, the CDR3 is TGTGCCAGCAGTTGGGAGCAGTACTTC. Amino acid sequence: CASSWEQYF. The variable domain in full, completed from reference TRBV28 and TRBJ2-7, reads DVKVTQSSRYLVKRTGEKVFLECVQDMDHENMFWYRQDPGLGLRLIYFSYDVKMKEKGDIPEGYSVSREKKERFSLILESASTNQTSMYLCASSWEQYFGPGTRLTVT.

The gene calls are TRBV27 and TRBJ2-1; TRBD2 matches 10 bases. The CDR3 has 17 amino acids. The J segment lost 6 bases and the V segment lost 4 bases, leaving 12 bases of the junction unmatched. Per germline, CDR1 MNHEY and CDR2 SMNVEV (reference sequence). In DNA, the CDR3 is TGTGCCAGCAGTTCTCACTTAACAGCGGGAGGGAGCAATGAGCAGTTCTTC. Protein product: CASSSHLTAGGSNEQFF.

V gene TRBV20-1 combines with J gene TRBJ2-3; tentatively, D is TRBD1 or TRBD2 (6 bases each). This CDR3 comprises 11 residues. The germline V gene has CDR1 DFQATT and CDR2 SNEGSKA (reference sequence). V lost 8 bases to trimming and J lost 5 bases, with 11 bases between them. CDR3 in amino acids: CSTGARDTQYF. CDR3 coding DNA: TGCAGTACGGGGGCGAGAGATACGCAGTATTTT.